This T cell receptor beta chain was found in a study of T cells in localized non-small cell lung cancer (dated by TCRdb to about 2020). Some background on the complete study: T cell repertoires of about 230 early-stage NSCLC patients were analyzed, with tumors being compared against uninvolved tumor-adjacent lungs. The mean age of the NSCLC patients was around 65 years, with 120 to 150 men and around 110 women. The cohort was made up of fewer than 250 treatment-naive NSCLC patients whose localized lung tumors had been resected. General conclusions and limits of the study: Uninvolved tumor-adjacent lung showed the highest T cell clonality, higher than tumor, which suggests more focused antigenic responses in the adjacent lung. Multi-region tumor sequencing was not performed, so intratumor heterogeneity could not be excluded. Longer overall survival was associated with higher T cell density in blood, whereas shorter survival was associated with higher clonality in adjacent lung. Because of the exploratory design, TCR variables were selected using unadjusted p-values without false-discovery rate correction. Of the top 100 tumor clones, a median of 57 were detected in paired uninvolved adjacent lung; around 30 were also among that lung's top 100.

In regard to this clone: Its antigen is still unknown. No quality values exist for individual bases; no much larger clone is one base distant.

CDR1 ENHRY and CDR2 SYGVKD were looked up in the germline V gene. V drops 3 bases and J drops 0 bases, leaving 3 bases in between. The cysteine opens and the phenylalanine closes a CDR3 of 12 amino acids. The kept DNA is CDR3 alone, 36 bases in frame from the first base. At diagnosis, tumor, uninvolved tumor-adjacent lung and peripheral blood were collected and then preserved as a mix of FFPE and fresh-frozen material. For TCR repertoire profiling, the blood samples were analyzed as peripheral blood mononuclear cells. TCR beta CDR3 regions were sequenced from DNA using the immunoSEQ Assay. On the study's bioinformatics: T cell density was computed as TCR beta template counts normalized to usable DNA estimated by amplifying housekeeping genes. Using the preseqR package, richness was estimated by extrapolating to 120,000 templates for tissue samples and 400,000 templates for PBMC samples. Clonality was defined as one minus Pielou's evenness. Tissue-enriched TCRs were identified by differential abundance testing using productive amino-acid clonotypes, minimum total count 5 and alpha 0.1. The Jaccard Index and the Morisita Overlap Index were used to measure repertoire overlap between compartments. GLIPH grouped TCR beta CDR3s together with public tetramer-defined viral CDR3s, and a viral motif had to include at least three viral sequences and also show V-gene enrichment. TCRdb carries this immuneACCESS record with in-frame sequences only. Its versions omit some clonotypes, under half of them owing to an unresolved V gene in the studies checked, with the rest unexplained. The V and J calls and clone size were taken over from that table, and D and trimming were inferred from the DNA. This sample has around 83,000 clones in its table, and roughly 86% of those were observed once. Jointly, the top ten make up around 14% of the sample.

The chain uses TRBV10-3 and TRBJ2-7, with no confident D gene call. The source is a man between 40 and 69 years old with stage I squamous cell lung carcinoma. Sequencing was performed on peripheral blood, taken before any cancer treatment. The CDR3 loop reads CAISDNSYEQYF. The base sequence is TGTGCCATCAGTGACAACTCCTACGAGCAGTACTTC.